What follows is one T cell receptor (beta chain) and its context. Its antigen is undetermined. This table comes from immunoSEQ multiplex PCR, and its TCRdb copy is limited to in-frame clones, with some not included. This table holds roughly 34,000 clones, around 80% found once. The data stem from a study of PD-1 blockade in classical Hodgkin lymphoma. Whole-study results and caveats: Relative to healthy donors, newly diagnosed patients reportedly had lower baseline TCR diversity, which was reported as lower still in relapsed/refractory patients. Repertoires differed for reasons still undefined, possibly disease activity or prior therapy. Exclusion was applied to patients who started nivolumab under 1 year after ASCT.

V lost 4 bases and J lost 2, with 9 bases in between. CDR1 SNHLY and CDR2 FYNNEI come from the germline V gene. The CDR3 sequence is 13 residues long. Each of the patients experienced relapse following autologous stem cell transplantation, and their brentuximab vedotin exposure differed. The chain combines TRBV2 with TRBJ2-7, with D perhaps matching TRBD1 (5 bases). The sequencing used peripheral blood mononuclear cells (PBMCs), collected before the second cycle of nivolumab. The clonotype originates from a human donor with classical Hodgkin lymphoma. CDR3: CASSGQGPYEQYF. In nucleotides, the CDR3 is TGTGCCAGCAGTGGCCAGGGCCCCTACGAGCAGTACTTC.